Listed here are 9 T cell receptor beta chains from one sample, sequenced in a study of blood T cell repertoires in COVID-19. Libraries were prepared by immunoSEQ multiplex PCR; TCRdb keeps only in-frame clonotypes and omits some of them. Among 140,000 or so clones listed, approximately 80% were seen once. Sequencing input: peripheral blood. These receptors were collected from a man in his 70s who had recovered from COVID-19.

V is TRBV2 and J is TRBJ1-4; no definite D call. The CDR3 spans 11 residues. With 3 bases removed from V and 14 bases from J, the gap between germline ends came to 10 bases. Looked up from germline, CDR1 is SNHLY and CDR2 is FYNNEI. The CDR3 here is CASSDRGNLFF. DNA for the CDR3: TGTGCCAGCAGTGACCGGGGTAATCTGTTTTTT. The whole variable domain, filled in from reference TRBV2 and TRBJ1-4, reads EPEVTQTPSHQVTQMGQEVILRCVPISNHLYFYWYRQILGQKVEFLVSFYNNEISEKSEIFDDQFSVERPDGSNFTLKIRSTKLEDSAMYFCASSDRGNLFFGSGTQLSVL.

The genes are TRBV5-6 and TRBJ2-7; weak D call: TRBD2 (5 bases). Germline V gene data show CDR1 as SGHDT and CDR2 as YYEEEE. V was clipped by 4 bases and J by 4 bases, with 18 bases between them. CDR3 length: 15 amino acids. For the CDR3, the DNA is TGTGCCAGCAGCCTCCGCCGGGGAAAAATGTACGAGCAGTACTTC. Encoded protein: CASSLRRGKMYEQYF. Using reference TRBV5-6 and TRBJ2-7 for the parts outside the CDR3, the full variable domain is DAGVTQSPTHLIKTRGQQVTLRCSPKSGHDTVSWYQQALGQGPQFIFQYYEEEERQRGNFPDRFSGHQFPNYSSELNVNALLLGDSALYLCASSLRRGKMYEQYFGPGTRLTVT.

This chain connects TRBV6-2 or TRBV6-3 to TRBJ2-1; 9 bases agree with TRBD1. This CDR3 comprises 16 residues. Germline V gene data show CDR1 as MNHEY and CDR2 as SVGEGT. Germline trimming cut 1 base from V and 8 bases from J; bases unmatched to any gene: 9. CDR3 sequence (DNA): TGTGCCAGCAGTTACTTTGGGGACAGGGCAGGCGATGAGCAGTTCTTC. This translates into CASSYFGDRAGDEQFF.

CDR3 loop: CASSFETYNEQFF. For the CDR3, the DNA is TGTGCCAGCAGCTTCGAGACTTACAATGAGCAGTTCTTC. This chain joins TRBV7-8 and TRBJ2-1; D is ambiguous. CDR3 length: 13 amino acids. Germline V CDR1 and CDR2: SGHVS, FQNEAQ. V was shortened by 3 bases and J by 4 bases, with 7 bases between the two germline ends.

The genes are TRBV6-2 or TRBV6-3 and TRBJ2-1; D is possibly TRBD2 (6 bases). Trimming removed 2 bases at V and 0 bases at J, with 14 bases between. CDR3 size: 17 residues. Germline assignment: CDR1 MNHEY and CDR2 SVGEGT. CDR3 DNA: TGTGCCAGCAGTTACATGGGCGGGGATAGCTCCTACAATGAGCAGTTCTTC. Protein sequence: CASSYMGGDSSYNEQFF.

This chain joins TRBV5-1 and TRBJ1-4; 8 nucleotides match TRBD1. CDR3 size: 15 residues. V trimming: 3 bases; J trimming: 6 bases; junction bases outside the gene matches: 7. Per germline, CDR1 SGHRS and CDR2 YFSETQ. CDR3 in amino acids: CASSSRQGLDEKLFF. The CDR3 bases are TGCGCCAGCAGCTCAAGACAGGGGTTGGATGAAAAACTGTTTTTT.

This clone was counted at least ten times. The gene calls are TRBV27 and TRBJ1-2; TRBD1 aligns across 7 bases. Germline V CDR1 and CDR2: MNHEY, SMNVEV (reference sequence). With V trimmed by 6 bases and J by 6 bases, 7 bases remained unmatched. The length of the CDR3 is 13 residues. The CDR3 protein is CASSQGQKDGYTF. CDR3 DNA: TGTGCCAGCAGCCAGGGACAGAAGGATGGCTACACCTTC.

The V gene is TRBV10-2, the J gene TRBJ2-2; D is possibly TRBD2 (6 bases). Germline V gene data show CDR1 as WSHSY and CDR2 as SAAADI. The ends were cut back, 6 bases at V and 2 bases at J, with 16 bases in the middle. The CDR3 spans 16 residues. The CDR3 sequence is CASRVTGSPNTGELFF. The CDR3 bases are TGCGCCAGCAGGGTCACCGGGAGTCCAAACACCGGGGAGCTGTTTTTT.

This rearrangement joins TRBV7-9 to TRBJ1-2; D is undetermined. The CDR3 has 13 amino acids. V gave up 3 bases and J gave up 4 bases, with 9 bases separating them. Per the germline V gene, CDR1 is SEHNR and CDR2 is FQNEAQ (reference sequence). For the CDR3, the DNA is TGTGCCAGCAGCTTTGGGGAGATCTATGGCTACACCTTC. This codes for CASSFGEIYGYTF.